The clone carrying this TCR beta chain was seen more than once but under ten times. The antigen remains unidentified. The time point denotes: persistent/refractory GD, antithyroid drugs over 5 years with positive TRAb. PBMC-derived RNA was used for the TCR library. The TCR beta library used iRepertoire HTBI primers with Arm-PCR amplification of CDR3. TCRdb analysed the multiplex PCR reads with MiXCR anew, one entry per CDR3 protein. The sample yields hundreds of thousands of distinct CDR3 sequences, around 32% seen once. These data belong to a study of regulatory T cells in long-lasting Graves disease. General study results and limits: When disease was persistent, TRBV28, TRBJ1-2 and TRBJ2-5 were the favored segments. Whereas new patients shared 970 or so public clonotypes, persistent patients shared more, at 2,741. Limited sample numbers may have lowered accuracy.

The trim removed 3 bases at V and 5 bases at J, leaving 6 bases unmatched. The CDR3 is made up of 15 amino acids. The sequence came from a female donor with Graves disease. The source material was peripheral blood mononuclear cells (PBMCs), sampled when the disease was refractory, from a patient treated with antithyroid drugs. V and J are TRBV12-3 or TRBV12-4 and TRBJ1-5; 8 nucleotides line up with TRBD1. CDR3 sequence (DNA): TGTGCCAGCAGTTTTACCAGGGGGCAACATCAGCCCCAGCATTTT. Its protein product is CASSFTRGQHQPQHF.